The clone carrying this TCR beta chain was seen once. The target antigen is unknown. The data were obtained in a study of CD8+ T cells in alopecia areata. Study results and caveats: In lesional scalp, particularly from alopecia totalis/universalis, clonality was higher than in normal scalp. Among the cells sequenced in scalp samples are also the resident alphabeta T cells of normal skin.

Peripheral blood and lesional scalp punch biopsies came from alopecia areata patients. Investigators sorted PBMCs to obtain both CD4+ and CD8+ T cells. V lost 0 bases and J lost 11; bases outside the gene matches: 9. This CDR3 spans 15 amino acids. Germline-derived CDR1 and CDR2 are SGHRS and YFSETQ. Extraction of RNA preceded its reverse transcription into cDNA, which served as the sequencing template. Sequenced by immunoSEQ multiplex PCR; TCRdb stores in-frame clones only, minus some. The profile shows about 180,000 clones, 63% of them singletons. The receptor's source is a human donor with alopecia areata. The chain carries TRBV5-1 and TRBJ1-4, with TRBD1 identical over 8 bases. The input for sequencing was CD4+ T cells sorted from blood, taken at week 0. The CDR3 region is CASSLGQGKIEKLFF. The CDR3 DNA sequence: TGCGCCAGCAGCTTGGGACAGGGGAAGATCGAGAAACTGTTTTTT.